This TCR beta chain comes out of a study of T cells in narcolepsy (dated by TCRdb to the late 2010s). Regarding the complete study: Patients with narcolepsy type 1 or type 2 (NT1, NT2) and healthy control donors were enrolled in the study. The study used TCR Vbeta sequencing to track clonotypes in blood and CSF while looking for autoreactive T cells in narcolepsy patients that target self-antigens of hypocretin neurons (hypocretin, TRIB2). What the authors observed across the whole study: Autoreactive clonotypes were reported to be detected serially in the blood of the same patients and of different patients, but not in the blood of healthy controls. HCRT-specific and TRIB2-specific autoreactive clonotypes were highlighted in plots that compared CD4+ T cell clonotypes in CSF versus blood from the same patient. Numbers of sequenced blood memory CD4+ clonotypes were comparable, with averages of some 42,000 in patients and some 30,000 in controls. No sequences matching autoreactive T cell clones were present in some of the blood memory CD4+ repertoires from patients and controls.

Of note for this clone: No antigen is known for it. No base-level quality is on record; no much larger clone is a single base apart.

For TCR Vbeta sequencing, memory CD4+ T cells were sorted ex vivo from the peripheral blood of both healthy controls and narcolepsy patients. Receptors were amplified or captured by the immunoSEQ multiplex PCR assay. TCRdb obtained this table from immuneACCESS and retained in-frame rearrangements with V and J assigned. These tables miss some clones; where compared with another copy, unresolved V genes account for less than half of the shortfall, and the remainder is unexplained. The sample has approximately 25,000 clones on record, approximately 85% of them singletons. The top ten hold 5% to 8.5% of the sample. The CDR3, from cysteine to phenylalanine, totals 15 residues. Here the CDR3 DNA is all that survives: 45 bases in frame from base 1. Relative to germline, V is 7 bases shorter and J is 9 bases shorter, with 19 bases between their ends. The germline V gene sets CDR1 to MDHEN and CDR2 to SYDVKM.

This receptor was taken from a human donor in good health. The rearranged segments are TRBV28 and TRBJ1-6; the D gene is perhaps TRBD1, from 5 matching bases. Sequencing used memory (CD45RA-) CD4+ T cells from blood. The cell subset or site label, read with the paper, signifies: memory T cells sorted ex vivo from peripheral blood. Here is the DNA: TGTGCCAGCAATCTAGGGGCCAGGGAGGGTTCACCCCTCCACTTT. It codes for CASNLGAREGSPLHF.